This passage covers 14 T cell receptor beta chains from one sample sequenced in a study of blood T cell repertoires in COVID-19. Data came from immunoSEQ multiplex PCR; TCRdb stores just in-frame clones and leaves some out. The data contain 45,000 or so clones, approximately 85% of them singletons. Material: peripheral blood. Receptors originate from a human donor in a cohort sampled during active COVID-19.

This clone has just one count. The gene calls are TRBV2 and TRBJ2-7, with 8 nucleotides matching TRBD1. With V trimmed by 5 bases and J by 3 bases, 15 bases remained unmatched. The CDR3 is 17 residues long. Germline CDR1 and CDR2: SNHLY and FYNNEI. In DNA, the CDR3 is TGTGCCAGCAGTAAAAATATACCGGGACAGGCGTACTACGAGCAGTACTTC. It codes for CASSKNIPGQAYYEQYF.

The rearrangement links TRBV4-1 to TRBJ1-5; the match to TRBD1 covers 9 bases. Trimming at V came to 3 bases and at J to 6 bases, leaving 9 bases not matched to a gene. This CDR3 comprises 16 residues. Per germline, CDR1 MGHRA and CDR2 YSYEKL. CDR3 sequence (DNA): TGCGCCAGCAGCCAGAGGGCTTTGGACAGGGGTCAGCCCCAGCATTTT. This gives the protein CASSQRALDRGQPQHF.

This clone has more than one count but fewer than ten. The V call is TRBV6-5, the J call TRBJ1-4, with D tentatively TRBD1 (5 bases). There are 14 residues in the CDR3. Germline lookup yields CDR1 MNHEY and CDR2 SVGAGI. V was clipped by 2 bases and J by 8 bases, with 12 bases between them. This CDR3 is CASSYGADTEKLFF. The CDR3, as DNA: TGTGCCAGCAGTTACGGGGCGGACACGGAAAAACTGTTTTTT.

The rearrangement links TRBV5-1 to TRBJ2-1; TRBD1 agrees at 8 bases. This CDR3 is built from 16 residues. After removal of 7 bases from V and 3 bases from J, the junction contained 12 bases not matched to a gene. CDR1 and CDR2 from the germline V gene are SGHRS and YFSETQ. The CDR3 coding sequence is TGCGCCAGCGCCCTCACCCAGGGGGCTTACTACAATGAGCAGTTCTTC. It is translated as CASALTQGAYYNEQFF.

The chain links TRBV5-1 to TRBJ2-7; D not resolved. The CDR3 has 13 amino acids. Trimming pared 5 bases from V and 0 bases from J, leaving 9 bases between. Germline CDR1 SGHRS, CDR2 YFSETQ. The CDR3 sequence: CASRIRDSYEQYF. CDR3 nucleotide sequence: TGCGCCAGCAGGATAAGAGACTCCTACGAGCAGTACTTC. Full variable domain (remainder filled in from reference TRBV5-1 and TRBJ2-7): KAGVTQTPRYLIKTRGQQVTLSCSPISGHRSVSWYQQTPGQGLQFLFEYFSETQRNKGNFPGRFSGRQFSNSRSEMNVSTLELGDSALYLCASRIRDSYEQYFGPGTRLTVT.

The chain links TRBV6-4 to TRBJ2-1; TRBD2 is a possible D gene (5 bases). The CDR3 loop spans 13 amino acids. Germline CDR1 is MRHNA and CDR2 is SNTAGT. V was trimmed by 6 bases and J by 5 bases, leaving 11 bases between them. CDR3 amino acids: CASSPRRNNEQFF. The CDR3 DNA is TGTGCCAGCAGCCCTAGGAGGAACAATGAGCAGTTCTTC.

The genes are TRBV7-2 and TRBJ2-3; D call uncertain. V lost 1 base and J 4 bases, leaving 12 bases between the germline ends. The CDR3 sequence is 15 residues long. Germline lookup yields CDR1 SGHTA and CDR2 FQGNSA. The CDR3 here is CASSLGLVSSDTQYF. CDR3 sequence (DNA): TGTGCCAGCAGCTTAGGTTTAGTTTCTTCAGATACGCAGTATTTT.

The V and J genes are TRBV2 and TRBJ1-1; TRBD1 matches 7 bases. The junction had 13 bases not matched to a gene; V was cut back by 10 bases and J by 5 bases. Germline V lookup: CDR1 SNHLY, CDR2 FYNNEI. CDR3 length equals 14 residues. CDR3 sequence (DNA): TGTGCCACCAGACAGGGAAGGTTTGGTACTGAAGCTTTCTTT. Encoded protein: CATRQGRFGTEAFF.

The rearrangement joins TRBV28 to TRBJ1-2; D is unresolved. Trimming cost V 5 bases and J 2 bases, with 3 bases left between them. The V gene's germline CDR1 is MDHEN and CDR2 SYDVKM. The CDR3 has 11 amino acids. CDR3: CASSLNYGYTF. In nucleotides, the CDR3 is TGTGCCAGCAGTCTAAACTATGGCTACACCTTC.

V usage is TRBV19 and J usage is TRBJ2-7; unclear D gene. V was pared by 5 bases and J by 3 bases, with 11 bases between. This CDR3 is 13 amino acids long. Germline values: CDR1 LNHDA, CDR2 SQIVND (reference sequence). CDR3 amino acids: CASSLTGGYEQYF. CDR3 DNA: TGTGCCAGTAGTCTAACGGGTGGCTACGAGCAGTACTTC.

The gene calls are TRBV7-8 and TRBJ1-1, with D maybe TRBD1 (5 bases). Trimming took off 6 bases at V and 4 bases at J, with 9 bases between the two ends. The length of the CDR3 is 12 residues. The germline V gene has CDR1 SGHVS and CDR2 FQNEAQ. CDR3 sequence: CASRGRGTEAFF. The CDR3 DNA sequence: TGTGCCAGCAGGGGAAGGGGCACTGAAGCTTTCTTT.

In its sample, this clone was seen a few times. The rearrangement joins TRBV9 to TRBJ1-6, with 8 bases matching TRBD1. This CDR3 is 14 amino acids long. Trimming took 2 bases from V and 6 from J; bases not matched to a gene: 1. The germline V gene encodes CDR1 SGDLS and CDR2 YYNGEE. Here the CDR3 reads CASSVGQANSPLHF. CDR3 nucleotide sequence: TGTGCCAGCAGCGTGGGACAGGCTAATTCACCCCTCCACTTT.

The chain has TRBV11-3 and TRBJ2-1, with 15 nucleotides matching TRBD2. With V trimmed by 5 bases and J by 2 bases, 4 bases remained unmatched. This CDR3 has 17 residues. Germline CDR1 and CDR2: SGHNT and YENEEA. Here the CDR3 DNA reads TGTGCCAGCAGCCCCCGGACTAGCGGGGGGGCCTACAATGAGCAGTTCTTC. As protein: CASSPRTSGGAYNEQFF.

This clone was counted a single time. The chain combines TRBV18 with TRBJ1-2, with 11 nucleotides matching TRBD1. The germline V gene has CDR1 KGHSH and CDR2 LQKENI. The CDR3 runs 15 residues. V shed 6 bases and J 8 bases; nucleotides not matched to a gene: 11. The CDR3 DNA follows: TGTGCCAGCTCTCGGACAGGGGGCTATGAGGAGGGCTACACCTTC. The encoded protein is CASSRTGGYEEGYTF.